The subject of this entry is one T cell receptor beta chain. The record originates from a study of T-cell memory formation after mild COVID-19. Study in general: TCR clusters were mostly donor specific.

Germline CDR1 is SGHTA and CDR2 is FQGNSA. CDR3 length: 17 residues. V trimming: 5 bases; J trimming: 5 bases; junction bases outside the gene matches: 12. TCRdb redid the calling of the 5' RACE reads with MiXCR, one entry per CDR3 protein. The sample carries fewer than 650,000 distinct CDR3 sequences, roughly 17% recorded once. The sequence was obtained from an adult woman who had mild COVID-19 (a few samples of this study predate the infection). Cell type and time point are not known. This chain connects TRBV7-2 to TRBJ2-5, with TRBD2 identical over 12 bases. The source material was PBMCs or a T cell subset sorted from them (not recorded which). The DNA for the CDR3 is TGTGCCAGCAGCGGTGGACTAGCGGGACCGCGGGGGGAGACCCAGTACTTC. Protein: CASSGGLAGPRGETQYF.